Below, 27 T cell receptor beta chains from the same sample are listed, as sequenced in a study of cytomegalovirus exposure and HLA in healthy donors. With 60 Vbeta and 13 Jbeta primers, the PCR was carried out. Profiling relied on immunoSEQ multiplex PCR, and the TCRdb table lists in-frame clones only, not all of them. The sample carries some 110,000 clones, 50% to 65% recorded once. The sample taken for sequencing was PBMCs. The receptors come from a woman in her 40s in good health and CMV-seropositive.

This clone was counted between two and nine times. The chain recombines TRBV5-6 with TRBJ2-2; D is possibly TRBD2 (5 bases). This CDR3 is built from 14 residues. Germline V gene lookup returns CDR1 SGHDT and CDR2 YYEEEE. Trimming stripped 1 base from V and 5 bases from J, with 9 bases between. The CDR3: CASSLWSGTGELFF. The CDR3 DNA follows: TGTGCCAGCAGCTTGTGGTCGGGGACCGGGGAGCTGTTTTTT.

The chain is built from TRBV7-3 and TRBJ2-3, with D perhaps TRBD2 (5 bases). This CDR3 is built from 14 residues. Germline CDR1 and CDR2: SGHTA and FQGTGA. V was shortened by 3 bases and J by 6 bases, with 13 bases between the two germline ends. In DNA form, the CDR3 reads TGTGCCAGCAGCTTGTCTACTAGTGGGGATACGCAGTATTTT. Translation: CASSLSTSGDTQYF. The whole variable domain, remainder taken from reference TRBV7-3 and TRBJ2-3, is GAGVSQTPSNKVTEKGKYVELRCDPISGHTALYWYRQSLGQGPEFLIYFQGTGAADDSGLPNDRFFAVRPEGSVSTLKIQRTERGDSAVYLCASSLSTSGDTQYFGPGTRLTVL.

Concerning this clone: One junction end does not reproduce the germline sequence, and a read error may be involved. The chain couples TRBV7-9 to TRBJ1-1, with TRBD1 as a possible D gene (5 bases). The CDR3 extends over 14 amino acids. Germline loops: CDR1 SEHNR, CDR2 FQNEAQ (reference sequence). CDR3 loop: CSSSLGSGIDEAFF. CDR3 sequence (DNA): TGTTCCAGCAGCTTAGGGTCAGGGATTGATGAAGCTTTCTTT.

The V call is TRBV7-3, the J call TRBJ1-1, with a weak D call TRBD1 (6 bases). The CDR3 loop spans 16 amino acids. Germline V gene lookup returns CDR1 SGHTA and CDR2 FQGTGA. With 5 bases removed from V and 5 bases from J, the gap between germline ends came to 21 bases. The DNA for the CDR3 is TGTGCCAGCAGCCCAAGGGCGGGGGCCCTCGGTACTGAAGCTTTCTTT. Translation: CASSPRAGALGTEAFF.

This clone was seen once. V and J are TRBV6-5 and TRBJ1-3, with a tentative D call TRBD1 (6 bases). Between the trimmed V and J ends, which lost 5 bases and 2 bases, there was a span of 10 bases. Looked up from germline, CDR1 is MNHEY and CDR2 is SVGAGI. CDR3 length: 14 amino acids. As DNA, the CDR3 is TGTGCCAGCAGTGGGGGGGGCCCTGGAAACACCATATATTTT. Translated: CASSGGGPGNTIYF.

The DNA for the CDR3 is TGTGCCAGCAGTGAAGTGAGGGATGCCTACAATGAGCAGTTCTTC. This encodes CASSEVRDAYNEQFF. This sequence joins TRBV25-1 and TRBJ2-1, with D possibly being TRBD2 (5 bases). From germline, CDR1 is MGHDK and CDR2 SYGVNS. V was pared by 2 bases and J by 2 bases, with 10 bases between. The CDR3 consists of 15 residues.

This clone came up a few times. The V and J genes are TRBV10-3 and TRBJ1-1; D uncertain. The V gene's germline CDR1 is ENHRY and CDR2 SYGVKD. The CDR3 contains 14 residues. With 6 bases removed from V and 10 bases from J, the gap between germline ends came to 21 bases. CDR3 loop: CAISHHRRGGAAFF. The CDR3 region has the DNA TGTGCCATCAGCCACCACCGACGGGGAGGAGCAGCTTTCTTT.

The chain combines TRBV27 with TRBJ2-2, with D maybe TRBD2 (6 bases). The CDR3 loop spans 16 amino acids. V was trimmed by 7 bases and J by 1 base, leaving 16 bases between them. Per germline, CDR1 MNHEY and CDR2 SMNVEV (reference sequence). The CDR3 DNA follows: TGTGCCAGCACCCAATCGACTAGGGTGAACACCGGGGAGCTGTTTTTT. It is translated as CASTQSTRVNTGELFF.

V usage is TRBV6-1 and J usage is TRBJ1-6, with TRBD1 as a possible D gene (5 bases). V was pared by 4 bases and J by 7 bases, with 11 bases between. CDR3 length equals 14 residues. Looked up from germline, CDR1 is MNHNS and CDR2 is SASEGT. The CDR3 DNA follows: TGTGCCAGCAGTGTAGGGGCCATAAATTCACCCCTCCACTTT. Translated: CASSVGAINSPLHF.

The chain links TRBV29-1 to TRBJ2-7; D not resolved. V lost 5 bases to trimming and J lost 0 bases, with 8 bases between them. Germline CDR1 is SQVTM and CDR2 is ANQGSEA. CDR3 length: 12 residues. The CDR3 DNA sequence: TGCAGCGTTCAGTACACCTCCTACGAGCAGTACTTC. This encodes CSVQYTSYEQYF.

In this sample, this clone turned up a few times. The chain uses TRBV5-1 and TRBJ2-7; weak D call: TRBD2 (5 bases). This CDR3 is 14 amino acids long. Germline lookup yields CDR1 SGHRS and CDR2 YFSETQ. V was pared by 4 bases and J by 4 bases, with 15 bases between. CDR3 amino acids: CASSRETSRYEQYF. CDR3 sequence (DNA): TGCGCCAGCAGCAGGGAGACCTCCCGTTACGAGCAGTACTTC.

This clone has only a few counts. The genes are TRBV30 and TRBJ2-3; TRBD2 aligns across 12 bases. Germline trimming cut 5 bases from V and 0 bases from J; bases unmatched to any gene: 3. Germline V gene data show CDR1 as GTSNPN and CDR2 as SVGIG (reference sequence). There are 15 residues in the CDR3. The CDR3 bases are TGTGCCTGGGGGACTAGCGGGCCAAGCACAGATACGCAGTATTTT. Translation gives CAWGTSGPSTDTQYF.

The chain combines TRBV19 with TRBJ1-2; maybe TRBD1 (6 bases). The V gene's germline CDR1 is LNHDA and CDR2 SQIVND (reference sequence). The germline V and J ends were trimmed by 5 bases and 3 bases, with 22 bases remaining between them. CDR3 length: 17 residues. The CDR3, as DNA: TGTGCCAGTAGTCACTCACCCGAGGGGGATGCGTACTATGGCTACACCTTC. Encoded protein: CASSHSPEGDAYYGYTF.

As to this clone: One junction end does not reproduce the germline sequence, and a read error may be involved. The gene calls are TRBV7-8 and TRBJ1-1; D gene unclear. The CDR3 runs 14 residues. The V gene's germline CDR1 is SGHVS and CDR2 FQNEAQ. CDR3 DNA: TGTGCCGGCAGCTTAGCACGGAGGAACACTGAAGCTTTCTTT. It is translated as CAGSLARRNTEAFF.

This clone has more than one count but fewer than ten. This chain connects TRBV15 to TRBJ2-7, with TRBD1 matching 11 bases. This CDR3 contains 17 residues. The J segment lost 5 bases and the V segment lost 5 bases, leaving 14 bases of the junction unmatched. The germline V gene has CDR1 LNHNV and CDR2 YYDKDF (reference sequence). The CDR3 nucleotides are TGTGCCACCAGCCCGGCAACCGACAGGACAGGGGGCAACGAGCAGTACTTC. Its translation is CATSPATDRTGGNEQYF.

The chain employs TRBV9 and TRBJ1-2, with no clear D. CDR1 SGDLS and CDR2 YYNGEE come from the germline V gene. The CDR3 length is 15 residues. Deletions cut 0 bases from V and 2 bases from J, with 11 bases between. The CDR3 loop is CASSVVLTPNYGYTF. Here the CDR3 DNA reads TGTGCCAGCAGCGTAGTTCTCACACCCAACTATGGCTACACCTTC.

The V call is TRBV9, the J call TRBJ2-7; D perhaps matches TRBD2 (5 bases). The CDR3 consists of 12 residues. CDR1 is SGDLS, CDR2 YYNGEE, per germline. Trimming cost V 2 bases and J 8 bases, with 11 bases left between them. The CDR3 nucleotides are TGTGCCAGCAGCGTGTTGGGAGAGAAGCAGTACTTC. Translation: CASSVLGEKQYF.

The V gene is TRBV25-1, the J gene TRBJ2-1; D is unclear. The V end was cut by 8 bases, the J end by 9 bases, with 17 bases between. The germline CDR1 and CDR2 sequences are MGHDK and SYGVNS. This CDR3 spans 13 amino acids. The CDR3 loop is CASSLTSATEQFF. DNA of the CDR3: TGTGCCAGCTCTTTAACCAGCGCAACTGAGCAGTTCTTC.

At least ten counts were recorded for this clone. The rearrangement uses TRBV12-5 and TRBJ2-3, with a tentative D call TRBD1 (5 bases). Germline CDR1 reads LGHNT; CDR2 reads FRNRAP. The CDR3 is 13 amino acids. Between the trimmed V and J ends, which lost 5 bases and 4 bases, there was a span of 10 bases. CDR3 DNA: TGTGCTAGTGGTGGAACAGGTTCAGATACGCAGTATTTT. Its translation is CASGGTGSDTQYF. The variable domain in full, completed from reference TRBV12-5 and TRBJ2-3, reads DARVTQTPRHKVTEMGQEVTMRCQPILGHNTVFWYRQTMMQGLELLAYFRNRAPLDDSGMPKDRFSAEMPDATLATLKIQPSEPRDSAVYFCASGGTGSDTQYFGPGTRLTVL.

The chain uses TRBV19 and TRBJ2-7; tentative D call: TRBD2 (6 bases). This CDR3 region has 12 residues. Trimming stripped 3 bases from V and 3 bases from J, with 6 bases between. Per germline, CDR1 LNHDA and CDR2 SQIVND (reference sequence). DNA for the CDR3: TGTGCCAGTAGTATGGAGGGCTACGAGCAGTACTTC. Translation gives CASSMEGYEQYF.

The chain carries TRBV28 and TRBJ2-7; TRBD2 is a possible D gene (5 bases). The CDR3 is 12 amino acids. Per the germline V gene, CDR1 is MDHEN and CDR2 is SYDVKM. Between the trimmed V and J ends, which lost 1 base and 6 bases, there was a span of 7 bases. The chain's CDR3 is CASSLYEGEQYF. The CDR3 region has the DNA TGTGCCAGCAGTTTATATGAGGGCGAGCAGTACTTC.

The genes are TRBV28 and TRBJ1-1; D is possibly TRBD1 (6 bases). The CDR3 runs 13 residues. Trimming pared 6 bases from V and 1 base from J, leaving 9 bases between. Germline loops: CDR1 MDHEN, CDR2 SYDVKM. CDR3 in amino acids: CASSRRGNTEAFF. CDR3 in DNA: TGTGCCAGCAGCCGCAGGGGGAACACTGAAGCTTTCTTT. Filled out from reference TRBV28 and TRBJ1-1, the complete variable domain reads DVKVTQSSRYLVKRTGEKVFLECVQDMDHENMFWYRQDPGLGLRLIYFSYDVKMKEKGDIPEGYSVSREKKERFSLILESASTNQTSMYLCASSRRGNTEAFFGQGTRLTVV.

This chain uses TRBV28 with TRBJ1-2, with TRBD1 identical over 9 bases. The CDR3 is made up of 14 amino acids. Germline V gene lookup returns CDR1 MDHEN and CDR2 SYDVKM. V was clipped by 3 bases and J by 3 bases; unmatched bases: 2. The CDR3 here is CASSLTGGYYGYTF. In DNA, the CDR3 is TGTGCCAGCAGTTTGACAGGGGGTTACTATGGCTACACCTTC.

In this sample, this clone turned up a few times. The chain links TRBV7-2 to TRBJ1-6; TRBD1 matches 7 bases. V trimming: 5 bases; J trimming: 4 bases; junction bases outside the gene matches: 11. The V gene's germline CDR1 is SGHTA and CDR2 FQGNSA. The CDR3 covers 17 residues. CDR3 residues: CASSPTGDRSYNSPLHF. Here the CDR3 DNA reads TGTGCCAGCAGCCCAACAGGGGACAGAAGTTATAATTCACCCCTCCACTTT.

The chain combines TRBV7-9 with TRBJ2-5; the match to TRBD2 covers 8 bases. TRBJ2-7 matches the DNA end more closely, so the J call is doubtful. Germline CDR1 SEHNR, CDR2 FQNEAQ (reference sequence). CDR3 length: 19 amino acids. The CDR3 protein is CASSPEAGEKTSTPYEQYF. CDR3 DNA sequence: TGTGCCAGCAGCCCTGAAGCGGGAGAGAAAACCTCTACCCCCTACGAGCAGTACTTC.

The rearrangement links TRBV20-1 to TRBJ2-7; tentative D call: TRBD1 (5 bases). V was trimmed by 7 bases and J by 3 bases, leaving 10 bases between them. Germline V lookup: CDR1 DFQATT, CDR2 SNEGSKA (reference sequence). This CDR3 region has 11 residues. The CDR3 protein is CSVQGDYEQYF. DNA of the CDR3: TGCAGTGTCCAGGGCGACTACGAGCAGTACTTC.

In this sample, this clone turned up a few times. The chain carries TRBV18 and TRBJ1-5; the D is unclear. CDR3 length: 14 amino acids. Germline V lookup: CDR1 KGHSH, CDR2 LQKENI. The V end was cut by 2 bases, the J end by 5 bases, with 10 bases between. As DNA, the CDR3 is TGTGCCAGCTCACCAACCGGTCTGGATCAGCCCCAGCATTTT. This translates into CASSPTGLDQPQHF.